The T cell receptor (beta chain) under discussion was sequenced for a study of STAT3 mutations in large granular lymphocyte leukemia. Study context: Roughly half of the longitudinally sequenced T-LGLL patients carried detectable canonical activating STAT3 mutations. General study points: At least one immunodominant TCR beta clonotype appeared in every T-cell large granular lymphocyte leukemia patient. Suggested: STAT3 mutation was not the ancestral event for these clonal expansions. Sampling intervals varied between patients and samples.

Note on this clone: Its antigen is unknown.

Each sample's TCRbeta library yielded on average around 41,000 productive templates. Produced via immunoSEQ multiplex PCR; TCRdb's table is partial and in-frame only. This table has tens of thousands of clones, about 95% appearing once. Trimming removed 7 bases from V and 3 bases from J; junction bases left unmatched: 7. This CDR3 is 15 amino acids long. The germline V gene has CDR1 SGHRS and CDR2 YFSETQ. This receptor was identified in a middle-aged man with T-cell large granular lymphocyte leukemia. Some clones in this sample may be carry-over from other donors' samples. Input material: peripheral blood mononuclear cells. The rearrangement joins TRBV5-1 to TRBJ2-6; 7 positions match TRBD2. The DNA for the CDR3 is TGCGCCAGCCGGGAGGTGGCGAGTGGGGCCAACGTCCTGACTTTC. This codes for CASREVASGANVLTF.